This is a list of T cell receptor beta chains from one sample in a study of CD8 T cells in ankylosing spondylitis. From the 5' RACE reads, TCRdb called clonotypes with MiXCR, one entry per CDR3 protein. The sample includes 350,000 or so distinct CDR3 sequences, roughly 14% of them seen just once. The sequenced sample was blood, either unsorted or a sorted T cell fraction (not recorded which). The receptors were gathered from a male donor with ankylosing spondylitis or in good health (not recorded which). CDR3s include the opening cysteine and the closing phenylalanine or tryptophan. Fields, in order: V gene, J gene, D gene, clone size, CDR3 DNA, CDR3 protein. A D gene is named only where the DNA matches it firmly. Rows may omit the clone size; those that give it use once, few, many or a size class.

>TRBV3-1|TRBJ2-5|TRBD1|once
TGTGCCAGCACCCTCGGACAGGGCCAAGAGACCCAGTACTTC
CASTLGQGQETQYF
>TRBV12-3/TRBV12-4|TRBJ2-7|-|few
TGTGCCAGCAGCTTACAGCCGAGTAGCTCCTACGAGCAGTACTTC
CASSLQPSSSYEQYF
>TRBV11-2|TRBJ2-2|-|-
TGTGCCAGCAGCTTTATGAGGACCGGGGAGCTGTTTTTT
CASSFMRTGELFF
>TRBV5-1|TRBJ2-7|-|-
TGCGCCAGCAGGAGGACGCTGAGCTCCTACGAGCAGTACTTC
CASRRTLSSYEQYF
>TRBV3-1|TRBJ1-1|-|few
TGTGCCAGCAGCCAAGATGTGAGGAACACTGAAGCTTTCTTT
CASSQDVRNTEAFF
>TRBV3-1|TRBJ2-3|TRBD2|few
TGTGCCAGCAGCCAAGTCTGGGCTAGCGGGCGCACAGATACGCAGTATTTT
CASSQVWASGRTDTQYF
>TRBV7-2|TRBJ2-2|TRBD1|few
TGTGCCAGCAGCTCGACAGGGGGATCCGGGGAGCTGTTTTTT
CASSSTGGSGELFF
>TRBV25-1|TRBJ2-7|TRBD2|-
TGTGCCAGCAGTGATCTCGGGGGGACTAACTCCTACGAGCAGTACTTC
CASSDLGGTNSYEQYF
>TRBV4-1|TRBJ2-3|TRBD2|-
TGCGCCAGCAGAATAGGGAGGGCCGTGGATACGCAGTATTTT
CASRIGRAVDTQYF
>TRBV28|TRBJ1-2|TRBD1|few
TGTGCCAGCAGGGGCGGGGGACAGGGAGGAAGACACACCTTC
CASRGGGQGGRHTF
>TRBV5-1|TRBJ2-2|-|few
TGCGCCAGCAGCTTGACTAGTTTGAGGGAGCTGTTTTTT
CASSLTSLRELFF
>TRBV29-1|TRBJ2-1|-|-
TGCAGCGTCACCCCCTCTTGGGATGAGCAGTTCTTC
CSVTPSWDEQFF
>TRBV24-1|TRBJ2-5|-|-
TGTGCCACCAGTGTAGGAGGGGGAGAGACCCAGTACTTC
CATSVGGGETQYF
>TRBV20-1|TRBJ2-5|-|-
TGCAGTGCTAGAGGGGGGCCGGTCCACGAGACCCAGTACTTC
CSARGGPVHETQYF
>TRBV7-9|TRBJ2-7|-|few
TGTGCCAGCAGCCCGCCCGGACAGACTCGGAGCGAGCAGTACTTC
CASSPPGQTRSEQYF